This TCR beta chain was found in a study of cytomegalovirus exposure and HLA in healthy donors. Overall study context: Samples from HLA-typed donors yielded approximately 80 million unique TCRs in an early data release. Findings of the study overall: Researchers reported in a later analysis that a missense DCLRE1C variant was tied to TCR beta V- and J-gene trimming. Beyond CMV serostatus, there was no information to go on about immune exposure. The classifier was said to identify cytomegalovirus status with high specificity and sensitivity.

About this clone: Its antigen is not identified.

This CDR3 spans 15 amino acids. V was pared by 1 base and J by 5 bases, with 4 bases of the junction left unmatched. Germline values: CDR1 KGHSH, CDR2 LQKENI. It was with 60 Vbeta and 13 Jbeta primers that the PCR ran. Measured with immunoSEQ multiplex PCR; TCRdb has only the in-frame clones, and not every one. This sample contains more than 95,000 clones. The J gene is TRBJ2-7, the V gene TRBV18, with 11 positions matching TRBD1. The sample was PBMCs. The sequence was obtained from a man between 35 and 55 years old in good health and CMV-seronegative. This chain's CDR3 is CASSPLGQGADEQYF. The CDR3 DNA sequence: TGTGCCAGCTCACCACTTGGACAGGGGGCCGACGAGCAGTACTTC.